The rows below give T cell receptor beta chains drawn from one sample of a study of PD-1 blockade in classical Hodgkin lymphoma. TCRdb keeps only in-frame clones here, not all; method: immunoSEQ multiplex PCR. Of 35,000 to 45,000 clones listed, over 70% are singletons. The sequencing used peripheral blood mononuclear cells (PBMCs), collected at baseline. The receptors were gathered from a human donor with classical Hodgkin lymphoma. The conserved cysteine and the conserved F or W are not part of the CDR3 here.

TRBJ2-2,TRBV6-5,ASSRTGTGELF
TRBJ1-4,TRBV9,ASSVGRPGQGTTNEKLF
TRBJ2-3,TRBV19,ASSIGLAGEGGTQY
TRBJ2-7,TRBV5-5,ASSFGLYEQY
TRBJ2-5,TRBV6-5,ASSPGQGETQY
TRBJ2-7,TRBV6-5,ASRDQTGGVLGQY
TRBJ2-3,TRBV7-9,ASSSRDSTDTQY
TRBJ1-2,TRBV25-1,ASSGPDRGFYGYT
TRBJ2-6,TRBV5-1,ASRDSSGANVLT
TRBJ1-5,TRBV6-6,ASSFGGTAGQPQH
TRBJ1-2,TRBV6-5,ASSEGGTTYGYT
TRBJ2-1,TRBV7-9,ASSPTGDEQF
TRBJ1-1,TRBV30,AWSAKRGLEAF
TRBJ1-5,TRBV19,ASSIDRLRLH
TRBJ2-2,TRBV7-9,ASSLAGLAGVTGELF
TRBJ1-1,TRBV27,ASSRGQGRAEAF
TRBJ1-5,TRBV7-6,ASSLGGTTQPQH
TRBJ2-5,TRBV4-2,ASSQDRGRLETQY
TRBJ1-2,TRBV6-5,ASKGSSRDFYGYT
TRBJ1-3,TRBV15,ATSSPIGNTIY
TRBJ1-5,TRBV6-4,ASSDSLGQPQH
TRBJ2-7,TRBV7-9,ASSFLTGISYEQY
TRBJ1-1,TRBV18,ASSPPSRGGEAF
TRBJ2-7,TRBV5-1,ASSSTSGLAEKQY
TRBJ2-1,TRBV19,ASSATGTEQF
TRBJ2-7,TRBV10-2,ASSEEGRVVVEQY
TRBJ2-7,TRBV6-6,ASSPGGGRGEQY
TRBJ2-1,TRBV29-1,SVAGQGNYNEQF
TRBJ1-1,TRBV5-1,ASSLVGRVGTEAF
TRBJ2-7,TRBV6-6,ASSYSKGEQY
TRBJ2-7,TRBV6-5,ASRKTGTLSYEQY
TRBJ2-1,TRBV14,ASSHRLAGGLF
TRBJ2-7,TRBV5-1,ASTSTGAYEQY
TRBJ2-1,TRBV12-5,ASGFVNQGQFNEQF
TRBJ1-4,TRBV5-6,ASSPPGALGEKLF
TRBJ2-5,TRBV6-1,ASSENSAGGPQETQY
TRBJ2-2,TRBV10-3,AITELNTGELF
TRBJ1-5,TRBV5-1,ASSRYGEGNQPQH
TRBJ1-4,TRBV5-1,ASSPTGAGEKLF
TRBJ2-7,TRBV7-3,ASSPSGGHSYEQY
TRBJ1-1,TRBV28,ASSLSYQGFVNTEAF
TRBJ1-5,TRBV7-6,ASSLRGGPQPQH
TRBJ2-4,TRBV6-5,ASSSGWGENIQY
TRBJ2-1,TRBV19,ASSIPGLAGEQF
TRBJ1-3,TRBV2,ASSGQSPGNTIY
TRBJ2-7,TRBV30,AWSVGSSYEQY
TRBJ1-2,TRBV30,AWSGTGYGYT
TRBJ1-2,TRBV19,ASSPTGDRNYGYT